The source of this T cell receptor (beta chain) is a study of cytomegalovirus exposure and HLA in healthy donors. Germline CDR1 is MNHEY and CDR2 is SMNVEV (reference sequence). The CDR3 runs to 16 residues. The V end was cut by 3 bases, the J end by 0 bases, with 9 bases between. Points from the study as a whole: Researchers reported from a later analysis that most CMV-associated TCR beta chains appeared HLA-restricted. TCR beta chains numbering some 160 were designated cytomegalovirus-associated. Serostatus for CMV was the only available immune exposure information.

The PCR had 60 Vbeta and 13 Jbeta primers. Data came from immunoSEQ multiplex PCR; TCRdb stores just in-frame clones and leaves some out. The sample lists under 150,000 clones, about 82% seen once, with approximately 4% in the top ten. Whereas donors were nominally healthy upon sampling, unrecorded immune exposures were probable. Details on this clone: Its antigen is not identified.

The chain uses TRBV27 and TRBJ1-6; no reliable D call. The sequenced sample was PBMCs. The sequence came from a woman aged 40 to 50 in good health and CMV-seropositive. CDR3 region: CASSFQASSYNSPLHF. CDR3 nucleotide sequence: TGTGCCAGCAGTTTTCAGGCGAGCTCCTATAATTCACCCCTCCACTTT.